The sequence of this T cell receptor (beta chain) was determined in a study of T-cell reconstitution after alpha-beta-depleted transplantation in children. Study-level findings and limits: A year post-transplant, T-cell counts and diversity derived mostly from newly produced T cells. Reportedly, only several hundred clones from non-depleted graft cells drove alpha-beta T-cell counts at about two months.

This clonotype was seen repeatedly, ten times or more. Its antigen is undetermined. Unique molecular identifiers were built into the TCRbeta library. One entry per CDR3 protein, called by TCRdb with MiXCR from the PCR reads. The sample records about 170,000 distinct CDR3 sequences, 11% being singletons. The starting material was PBMCs, obtained before TCRalphabeta/CD19-depleted stem cell transplant. The sequence came from a boy younger than 10 with acute myeloid leukemia, due to receive a stem cell transplant.

The CDR3 nucleotides are TGTGCCAGCAGTCTACGATACCACCGGGACGGAGGCACTGAAGCTTTCTTT. This gives the protein CASSLRYHRDGGTEAFF. The chain is built from TRBV12-3 or TRBV12-4 and TRBJ1-1; D is possibly TRBD1 (5 bases). There are 17 residues in the CDR3. The V end was cut by 5 bases, the J end by 4 bases, with 23 bases between.